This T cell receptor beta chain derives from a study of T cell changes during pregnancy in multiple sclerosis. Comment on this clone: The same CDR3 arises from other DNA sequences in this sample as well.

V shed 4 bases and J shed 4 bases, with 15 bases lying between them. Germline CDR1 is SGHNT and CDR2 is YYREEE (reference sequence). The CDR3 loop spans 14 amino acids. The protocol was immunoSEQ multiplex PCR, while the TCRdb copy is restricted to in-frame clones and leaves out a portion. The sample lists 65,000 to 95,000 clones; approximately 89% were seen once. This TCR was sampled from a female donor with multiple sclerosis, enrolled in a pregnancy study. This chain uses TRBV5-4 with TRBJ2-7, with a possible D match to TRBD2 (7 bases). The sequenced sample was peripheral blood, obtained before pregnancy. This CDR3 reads CASSVRGGDYEQYF. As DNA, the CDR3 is TGTGCCAGCAGCGTTAGGGGGGGGGATTACGAGCAGTACTTC.